A single T cell receptor (beta chain) is shown here with its context. Its antigen is not yet known. No much larger clonotype is one base removed from it; base qualities were not supplied. The CDR3 regions of human TCRbeta chains were analyzed by immunosequencing. The authors' analysis ran thus. TCRs in the repertoires were matched against a reference library of SARS-CoV-2-specific TCRs that had been generated with the MIRA antigen-specificity platform. Breadth was defined as the fraction of unique TCRs that were SARS-CoV-2-associated, and depth was defined as the fraction of total T cells that were SARS-CoV-2-associated. Using the MIRA data, each spike-specific TCR was mapped to the spike region that the TCR reacts to and placed in a CD4 or CD8 class. Log10-transformed breadth and depth values were compared by one-way ANOVA with Sidak's multiple comparisons tests. The immuneACCESS repertoire file appears here via TCRdb, limited to in-frame rearrangements. These files lack a portion of the clones; in checked studies, under half of the deficit traces to unresolved V genes, and the cause of the others is not known. The V and J calls and clone size were taken over from that table, and D and trimming were inferred from the DNA. The table for this sample lists about 120,000 clones; approximately 83% of them were counted only once. The ten largest account for about 4% of the sample.

This specimen's time point label, per the study, means: baseline before first vaccination. The sample's treatment or condition label, decoded: meningococcal conjugate vaccine given as trial control. Samples from vaccinated people were obtained from the UK trials COV001 and COV002, which included a single-blind randomized controlled phase 2/3 trial of AZD1222 (ChAdOx1 nCoV-19) in healthy adults. For TCRbeta chain sequencing, PBMC samples from trial participants were taken at day 0 and at day 28 after the second dose. This record belongs to a study of T cell responses to AZD1222 COVID-19 vaccine (dated by TCRdb to about 2021). Study-wide context: TCR sequencing covered over 230 trial participants: about 210 given two doses of AZD1222 and 26 given two doses of MenACWY control vaccine. Trial participants were enrolled into age subgroups of 18-55, 56-69 and 70-plus years, which contained about 150, 27 and 61 TCR-sequenced participants, respectively.

Results the study describes overall, beyond this receptor: Reportedly, close to half of the unique spike-specific TCRs recognized epitopes lying outside the regions that are mutated in the B.1.351 and B.1.1.7 variants. Because no samples from the day 14 peak response were available, repertoires could be characterized only after the peak T cell response. Vaccine-associated CD4 TCRs spanned the whole spike protein, with dominant responses in regions 160-218 and 743-854. Participants were mostly white British, with more females than males. The authors suggested clonal diversity may have been underestimated. A significant rise in spike-specific TCR breadth and depth was observed after two AZD1222 doses relative to day 0 and relative to MenACWY recipients. Conclusions about previously exposed vaccinees are limited because only a handful of AZD1222 recipients were SARS-CoV-2 seropositive at baseline. The 56-69-year group was small, and its depth increase did not reach significance, likely because of low power.

Inclusive of the bounding cysteine and phenylalanine, the CDR3 is 16 residues long. Just the 48-base CDR3 DNA is kept, in frame starting at base 1. The germline V gene yields SGHVS for CDR1 and FNYEAQ for CDR2. V is reduced by 5 bases and J by 1 base, leaving a spacing of 18 bases between them. The TCR originated in an adult in good health. The sequencing used peripheral blood, collected on day 0 of MenACWY control vaccination. The chain uses TRBV7-6 and TRBJ2-7; the D element could tentatively be TRBD1 or TRBD2, as 5 bases agree for each. The CDR3: CASSPHPGRQSYEQYF. DNA sequence: TGTGCCAGCAGCCCTCACCCGGGACGGCAATCCTACGAGCAGTACTTC. Here the CDR3 is joined to the reference TRBV7-6 and TRBJ2-7 genes, and the full variable domain is: GAGVSQSPRYKVTKRGQDVALRCDPISGHVSLYWYRQALGQGPEFLTYFNYEAQQDKSGLPNDRFSAERPEGSISTLTIQRTEQRDSAMYRCASSPHPGRQSYEQYFGPGTRLTVT.